This T cell receptor beta chain was captured in a study of cytomegalovirus exposure and HLA in healthy donors. Researchers ran the PCR with 60 Vbeta and 13 Jbeta primers. Sequencing used immunoSEQ multiplex PCR; TCRdb keeps in-frame clones, though not all of them. The repertoire holds over 150,000 clones, over 70% seen once, with about 3.8% in the top ten. J lost 4 bases, V lost 5 bases, and 16 bases had no gene match. In germline, CDR1 is MNHEY, CDR2 SMNVEV (reference sequence). The CDR3 contains 20 residues. Specimen: PBMCs. The chain joins TRBV27 to TRBJ2-2, with TRBD2 matching 13 bases. The receptor comes from a woman aged 55-70 years in good health and CMV-seropositive. Written as DNA, the CDR3 is TGTGCCAGCAGTACTCCACGGGCGGGGACTAGCGGGACTATCACCGGGGAGCTGTTTTTT. Protein product: CASSTPRAGTSGTITGELFF.